Listed below are T cell receptor beta chains from one sample, sequenced in a study of cytomegalovirus exposure and HLA in healthy donors. The repertoire was sequenced with immunoSEQ multiplex PCR; TCRdb's copy has only in-frame clones and lacks some. The sample shows about 73,000 clones, 95% of them seen only once. The source material was PBMCs. Receptor source: a man younger than 35 in good health and CMV-seronegative. The CDR3 runs from the conserved cysteine through the conserved F or W.

J: TRBJ2-3; V: TRBV28; CDR3: CASSALPGQTQYF
J: TRBJ2-7; V: TRBV21-1; CDR3: CASSYPLGRGRNEQYF
J: TRBJ2-5; V: TRBV7-9; CDR3: CASSPPFGGNLQETQYF
J: TRBJ2-1; V: TRBV7-8; CDR3: CASSPRSPGLATEQFF
J: TRBJ2-1; V: TRBV7-9; CDR3: CASSSSSSAGGLYNEQFF
J: TRBJ2-5; V: TRBV11-2; CDR3: CASSLDAGTQYF
J: TRBJ1-1; V: TRBV30; CDR3: CAWSVGGTGVTEAFF
J: TRBJ2-2; V: TRBV10-3; CDR3: CASGTGTNTGELFF
J: TRBJ1-4; V: TRBV19; CDR3: CASSWGISNEKLFF
J: TRBJ1-3; V: TRBV7-8; CDR3: CASSLSGSGNTIYF
J: TRBJ2-1; V: TRBV6-4; CDR3: CASSDSGGANEQFF
J: TRBJ1-1; V: TRBV7-9; CDR3: CASSLLGGTEAFF
J: TRBJ1-5; V: TRBV23-1; CDR3: CASSQPRDRGNQPQHF
J: TRBJ2-7; V: TRBV10-3; CDR3: CAAGDHNSYEQYF
J: TRBJ2-2; V: TRBV6-6; CDR3: CATDSTGELFF
J: TRBJ2-7; V: TRBV6-5; CDR3: CASSSEAPEQYF
J: TRBJ2-7; V: TRBV4-3; CDR3: CASSQAPTGGWEQYF
J: TRBJ1-2; V: TRBV5-1; CDR3: CASSWDIAGYTF
J: TRBJ1-1; V: TRBV2; CDR3: CASSEGQGLNTEAFF
J: TRBJ2-3; V: TRBV9; CDR3: CASSSSGTVTDTQYF
J: TRBJ1-4; V: TRBV15; CDR3: CATSSGQGASNEKLFF
J: TRBJ1-1; V: TRBV2; CDR3: CASTPQGRTEAFF
J: TRBJ2-7; V: TRBV10-3; CDR3: CAIFVQASYEQYF
J: TRBJ1-2; V: TRBV30; CDR3: CAWYGQGARYGYTF
J: TRBJ1-1; V: TRBV11-2; CDR3: CASSLDLGRLNTEAFF
J: TRBJ1-3; V: TRBV6-5; CDR3: CASSYSFGNTIYF
J: TRBJ1-2; V: TRBV30; CDR3: CAWSLGGPGYTF
J: TRBJ1-1; V: TRBV10-3; CDR3: CAIHDRENTEAFF
J: TRBJ1-4; V: TRBV28; CDR3: CASSFFRGGTNEKLFF
J: TRBJ1-1; V: TRBV5-1; CDR3: CASSLGTGVNTEAFF
J: TRBJ1-1; V: TRBV5-1; CDR3: CASSLGGFVGVTEAFF
J: TRBJ1-5; V: TRBV7-2; CDR3: CASSPVTGTGNQPQHF
J: TRBJ2-2; V: TRBV9; CDR3: CASSSRLAGGTTGELFF
J: TRBJ1-5; V: TRBV27; CDR3: CASSLKGDYQPQHF
J: TRBJ2-1; V: TRBV28; CDR3: CASSHLRTSGGVVEQFF
J: TRBJ1-6; V: TRBV7-9; CDR3: CASSLIQDSPLHF
J: TRBJ2-5; V: TRBV15; CDR3: CATSIRTAQETQYF
J: TRBJ2-7; V: TRBV5-1; CDR3: CASSVEAGGIYEQYF
J: TRBJ2-2; V: TRBV13; CDR3: CASSWGLAGGMSNGGELFF
J: TRBJ2-3; V: TRBV18; CDR3: CASSPPTDLTDTQYF
J: TRBJ1-5; V: TRBV28; CDR3: CASSPRKGDQPQHF
J: TRBJ1-3; V: TRBV9; CDR3: CASSVSGDSGNTIYF
J: TRBJ2-1; V: TRBV5-1; CDR3: CASSLGGQGLSWHNEQFF
J: TRBJ1-2; V: TRBV5-1; CDR3: CASSLAGGDYGYTF
J: TRBJ2-3; V: TRBV4-2; CDR3: CASSQASGGQGTDTQYF
J: TRBJ1-1; V: TRBV7-6; CDR3: CASSSPTGTEAFF
J: TRBJ1-2; V: TRBV2; CDR3: CASSLDRGYTF
J: TRBJ2-5; V: TRBV4-2; CDR3: CASSQTSAGTSGETQYF